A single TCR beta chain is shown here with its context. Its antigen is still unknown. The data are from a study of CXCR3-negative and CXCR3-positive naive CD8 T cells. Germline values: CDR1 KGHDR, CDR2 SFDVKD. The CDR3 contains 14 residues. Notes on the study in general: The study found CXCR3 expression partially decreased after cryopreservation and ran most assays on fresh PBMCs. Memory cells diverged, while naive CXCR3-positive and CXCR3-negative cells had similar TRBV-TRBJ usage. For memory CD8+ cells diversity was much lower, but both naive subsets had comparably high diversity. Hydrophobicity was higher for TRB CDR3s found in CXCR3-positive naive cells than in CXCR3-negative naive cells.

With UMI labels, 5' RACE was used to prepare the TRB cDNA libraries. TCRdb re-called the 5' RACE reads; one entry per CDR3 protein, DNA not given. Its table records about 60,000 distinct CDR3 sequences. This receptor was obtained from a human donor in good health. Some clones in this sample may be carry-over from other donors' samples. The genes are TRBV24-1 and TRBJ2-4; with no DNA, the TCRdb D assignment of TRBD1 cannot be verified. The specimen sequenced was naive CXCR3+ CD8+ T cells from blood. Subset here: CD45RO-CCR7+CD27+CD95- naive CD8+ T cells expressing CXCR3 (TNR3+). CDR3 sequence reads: CATSIQGPKNIQYF.